What follows is one T cell receptor (beta chain) and its context. Its antigen is as yet unknown. This entry comes from a study of OX40 agonist ivuxolimab in advanced cancers. Study results and caveats: Partial responders dosed at 0.1-3.0 mg/kg displayed clonal expansion ranking among the lowest.

Sequencing used immunoSEQ multiplex PCR; TCRdb keeps in-frame clones, though not all of them. The top ten clones hold about 7% of a sample with about 49,000 clones, around 81% of them seen once. The V and J ends lost 8 bases and 2 bases, in that order; junction bases with no gene match: 7. CDR1 is SNHLY and CDR2 is FYNNEI in the germline V gene. The CDR3 extends over 15 amino acids. Blood samples were obtained at baseline, cycle 4 day 1, and cycle 7 day 1. The chain couples TRBV2 to TRBJ2-3; 10 bases line up with TRBD2. The sequencing here drew on CD4+ or CD8+ T cells sorted from blood, taken in a trial of the OX40 agonist ivuxolimab. The source is an adult with an advanced solid tumor such as melanoma, head and neck, liver or kidney cancer. The CDR3 protein is CASRGTSDITDTQYF. Here the CDR3 DNA reads TGTGCCAGCCGCGGGACTAGCGATATCACAGATACGCAGTATTTT. The full variable domain, rest sourced from reference TRBV2 and TRBJ2-3, is EPEVTQTPSHQVTQMGQEVILRCVPISNHLYFYWYRQILGQKVEFLVSFYNNEISEKSEIFDDQFSVERPDGSNFTLKIRSTKLEDSAMYFCASRGTSDITDTQYFGPGTRLTVL.